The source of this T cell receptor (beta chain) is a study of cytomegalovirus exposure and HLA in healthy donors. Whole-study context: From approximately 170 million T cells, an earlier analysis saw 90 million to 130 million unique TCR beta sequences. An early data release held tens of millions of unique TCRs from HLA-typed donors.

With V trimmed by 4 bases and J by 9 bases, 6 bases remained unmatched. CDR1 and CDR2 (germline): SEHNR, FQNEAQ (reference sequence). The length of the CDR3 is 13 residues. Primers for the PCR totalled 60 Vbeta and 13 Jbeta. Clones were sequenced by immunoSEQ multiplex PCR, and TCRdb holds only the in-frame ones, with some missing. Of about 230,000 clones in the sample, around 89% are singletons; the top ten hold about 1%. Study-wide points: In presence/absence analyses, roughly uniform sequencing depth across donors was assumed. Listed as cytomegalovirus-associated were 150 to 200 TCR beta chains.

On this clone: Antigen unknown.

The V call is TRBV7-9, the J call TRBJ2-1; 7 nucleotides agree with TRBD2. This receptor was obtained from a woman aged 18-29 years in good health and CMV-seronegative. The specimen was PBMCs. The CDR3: CASSSTSRSEQFF. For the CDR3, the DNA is TGTGCCAGCAGCTCGACTAGCAGGAGTGAGCAGTTCTTC.